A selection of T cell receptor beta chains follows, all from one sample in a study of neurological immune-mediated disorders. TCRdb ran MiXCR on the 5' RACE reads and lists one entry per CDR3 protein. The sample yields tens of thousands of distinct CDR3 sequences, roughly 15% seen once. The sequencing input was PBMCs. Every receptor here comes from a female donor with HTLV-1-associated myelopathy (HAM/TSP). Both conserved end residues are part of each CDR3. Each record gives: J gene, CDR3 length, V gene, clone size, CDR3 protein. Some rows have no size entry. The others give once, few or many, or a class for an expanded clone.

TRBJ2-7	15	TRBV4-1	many	CASSQHWSVAYEQYF
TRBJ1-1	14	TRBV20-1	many	CSARPPGGNTEAFF
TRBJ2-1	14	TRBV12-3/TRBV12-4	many	CASSLAWEANEQFF
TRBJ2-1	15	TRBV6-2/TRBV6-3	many	CASSYPGQVYNEQFF
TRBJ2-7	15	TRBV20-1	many	CSARDTLRQEGEQYF
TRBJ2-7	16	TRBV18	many	CASSSRDGGGPYEQYF
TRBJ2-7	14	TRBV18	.	CASSPPGDRPPHYF
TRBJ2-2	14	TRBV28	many	CASSSGQNTGELFF
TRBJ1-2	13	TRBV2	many	CASSYTPGDGYTF
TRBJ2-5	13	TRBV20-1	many	CSASPRGHETQYF
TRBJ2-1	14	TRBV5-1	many	CASSTDRLINEQFF
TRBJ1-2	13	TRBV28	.	CASSLPGSYGYTF
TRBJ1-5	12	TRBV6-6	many	CASSHVGQPQHF
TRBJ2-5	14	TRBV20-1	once	CSARAGGPLETQYF
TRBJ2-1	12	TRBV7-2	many	CASKPSGPSQFF
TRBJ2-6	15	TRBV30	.	CAWSLIYSGANVLTF
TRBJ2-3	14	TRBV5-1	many	CASSLALVLDTQYF
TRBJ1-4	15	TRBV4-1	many	CASSQTTGLREKLFF
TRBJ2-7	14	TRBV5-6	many	CASSLGLNSYEQYF
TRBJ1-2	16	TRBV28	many	CASSLGAAEDLYGYTF
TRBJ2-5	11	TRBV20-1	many	CSGKGWETQYF
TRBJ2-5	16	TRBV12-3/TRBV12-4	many	CASSTRPREGRETQYF
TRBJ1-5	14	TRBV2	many	CASSELGYNQPQHF
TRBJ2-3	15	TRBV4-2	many	CASSQGGAAGDTQYF
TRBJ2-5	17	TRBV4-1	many	CASSQEWLAGGKETQYF
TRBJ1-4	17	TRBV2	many	CASSEVLGDRIIEKLFF
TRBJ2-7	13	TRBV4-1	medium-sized	CASSQDFRSEQYF
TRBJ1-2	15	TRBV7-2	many	CASSLTFAGGYGYTF
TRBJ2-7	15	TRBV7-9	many	CASRSGTGVSGEQYF
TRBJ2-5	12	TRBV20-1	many	CSARENVWTQYF
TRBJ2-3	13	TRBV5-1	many	CASSLYTTDTQYF
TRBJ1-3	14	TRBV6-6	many	CASSPGGSGNTIYF
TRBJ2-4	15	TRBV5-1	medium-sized	CASSLKPGQENIQYF
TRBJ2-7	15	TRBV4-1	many	CASSQGDQSYGEQYF
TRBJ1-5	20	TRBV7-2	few	CASSLSGGADYIYSNQPQHF
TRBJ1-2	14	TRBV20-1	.	CSARAAGSNTGYTF
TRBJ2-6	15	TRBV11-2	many	CASSPDRAGANVLTF
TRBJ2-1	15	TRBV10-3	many	CAIGDRGASVLEQFF
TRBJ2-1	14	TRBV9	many	CASSVVGFGDEQFF
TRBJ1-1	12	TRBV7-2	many	CASSLGWDEAFF
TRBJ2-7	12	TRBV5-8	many	CASSASAYEQYF
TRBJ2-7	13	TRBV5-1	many	CASSFFTGYEQYF
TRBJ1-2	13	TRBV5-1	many	CASSLGRDYGYTF
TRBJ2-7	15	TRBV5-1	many	CASMPGDRADYEQYF
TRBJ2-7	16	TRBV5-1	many	CASSPLTSGGTYEQYF
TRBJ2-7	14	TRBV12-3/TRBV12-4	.	CASRKGASSYEQYF
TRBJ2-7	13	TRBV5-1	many	CASSLGSSYEQYF